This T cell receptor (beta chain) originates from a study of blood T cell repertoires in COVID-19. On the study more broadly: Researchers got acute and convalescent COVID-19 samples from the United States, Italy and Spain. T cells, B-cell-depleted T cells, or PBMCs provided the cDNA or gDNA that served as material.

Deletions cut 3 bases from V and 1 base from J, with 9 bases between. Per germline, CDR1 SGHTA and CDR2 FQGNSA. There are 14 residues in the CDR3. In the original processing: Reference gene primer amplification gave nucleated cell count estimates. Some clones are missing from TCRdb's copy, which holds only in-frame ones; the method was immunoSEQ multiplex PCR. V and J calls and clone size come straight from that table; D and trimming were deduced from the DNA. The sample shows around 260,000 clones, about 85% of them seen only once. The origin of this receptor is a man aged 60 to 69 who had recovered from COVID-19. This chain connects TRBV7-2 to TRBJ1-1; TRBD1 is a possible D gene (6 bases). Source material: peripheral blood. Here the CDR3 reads CASSLQGKNTEAFF. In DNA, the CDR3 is TGTGCCAGCAGCTTGCAGGGGAAGAACACTGAAGCTTTCTTT.